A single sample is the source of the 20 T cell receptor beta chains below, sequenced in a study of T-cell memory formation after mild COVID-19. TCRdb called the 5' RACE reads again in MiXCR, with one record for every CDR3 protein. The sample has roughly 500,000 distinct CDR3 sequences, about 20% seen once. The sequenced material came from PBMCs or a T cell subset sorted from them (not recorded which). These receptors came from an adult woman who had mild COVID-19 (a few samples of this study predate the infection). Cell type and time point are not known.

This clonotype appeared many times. CDR3 amino acids: CASSPPDGSYEQYF. CDR3 sequence (DNA): TGTGCCAGCTCACCACCGGACGGCTCCTACGAGCAGTACTTC. The chain recombines TRBV18 with TRBJ2-7; D is unclear. Trimming shortened V by 0 bases and J by 0 bases, and 6 bases separated the two germline ends. The germline V gene encodes CDR1 KGHSH and CDR2 LQKENI. The CDR3 spans 14 residues.

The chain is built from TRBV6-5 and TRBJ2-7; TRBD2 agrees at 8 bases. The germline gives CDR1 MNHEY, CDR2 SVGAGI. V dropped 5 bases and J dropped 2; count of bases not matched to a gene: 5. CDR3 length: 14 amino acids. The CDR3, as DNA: TGTGCCAGCAGTCAGCGGGAGCGCGCCTACGAGCAGTACTTC. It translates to CASSQRERAYEQYF.

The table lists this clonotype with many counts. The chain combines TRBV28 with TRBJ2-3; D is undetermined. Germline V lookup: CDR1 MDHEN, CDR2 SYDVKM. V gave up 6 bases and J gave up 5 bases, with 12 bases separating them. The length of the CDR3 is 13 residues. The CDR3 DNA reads TGTGCCAGCAGACATAGAGAGCTAGATACGCAGTATTTT. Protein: CASRHRELDTQYF.

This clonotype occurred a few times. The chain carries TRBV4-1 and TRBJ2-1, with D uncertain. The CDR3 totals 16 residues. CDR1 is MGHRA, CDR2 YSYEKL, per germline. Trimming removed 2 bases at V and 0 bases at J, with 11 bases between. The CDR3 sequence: CASSQQTVSSYNEQFF. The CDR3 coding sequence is TGCGCCAGCAGCCAACAGACGGTCAGCTCCTACAATGAGCAGTTCTTC.

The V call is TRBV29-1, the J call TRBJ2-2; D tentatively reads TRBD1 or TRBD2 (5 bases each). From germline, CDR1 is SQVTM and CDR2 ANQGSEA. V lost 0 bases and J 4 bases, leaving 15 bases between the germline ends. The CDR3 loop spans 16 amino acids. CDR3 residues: CSVEDQFGGITGELFF. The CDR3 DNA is TGCAGCGTTGAAGATCAATTTGGGGGAATCACCGGGGAGCTGTTTTTT.

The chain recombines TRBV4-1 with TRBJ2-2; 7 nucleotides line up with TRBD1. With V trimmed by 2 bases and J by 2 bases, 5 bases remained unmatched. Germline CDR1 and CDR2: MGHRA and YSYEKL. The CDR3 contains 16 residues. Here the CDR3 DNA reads TGCGCCAGCAGCCAATATGAGGGGGCTAACACCGGGGAGCTGTTTTTT. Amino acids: CASSQYEGANTGELFF.

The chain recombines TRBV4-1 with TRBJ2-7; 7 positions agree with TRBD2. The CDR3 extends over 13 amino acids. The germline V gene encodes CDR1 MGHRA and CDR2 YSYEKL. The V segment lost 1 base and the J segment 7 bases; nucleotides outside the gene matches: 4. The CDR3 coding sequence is TGCGCCAGCAGCCAAGGACTAGCTCAAGAGCAGTACTTC. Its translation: CASSQGLAQEQYF.

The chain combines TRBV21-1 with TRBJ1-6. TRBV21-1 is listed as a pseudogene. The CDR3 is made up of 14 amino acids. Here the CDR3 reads CASSKDESNSPLHF. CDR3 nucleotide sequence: TGTGCCAGCAGCAAAGACGAATCTAATTCACCCCTCCACTTT.

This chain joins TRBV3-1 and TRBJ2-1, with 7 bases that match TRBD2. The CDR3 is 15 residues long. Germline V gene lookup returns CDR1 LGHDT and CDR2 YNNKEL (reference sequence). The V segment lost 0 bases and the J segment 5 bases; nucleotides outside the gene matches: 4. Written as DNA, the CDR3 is TGTGCCAGCAGCCAAGATAGCGGGCCCCACAATGAGCAGTTCTTC. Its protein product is CASSQDSGPHNEQFF.

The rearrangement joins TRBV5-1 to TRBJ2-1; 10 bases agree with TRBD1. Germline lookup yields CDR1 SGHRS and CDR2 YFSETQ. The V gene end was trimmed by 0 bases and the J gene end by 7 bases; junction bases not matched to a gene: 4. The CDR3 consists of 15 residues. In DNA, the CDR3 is TGCGCCAGCAGCTTGGCCGGGACAGGGGCAAATGAGCAGTTCTTC. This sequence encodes CASSLAGTGANEQFF.

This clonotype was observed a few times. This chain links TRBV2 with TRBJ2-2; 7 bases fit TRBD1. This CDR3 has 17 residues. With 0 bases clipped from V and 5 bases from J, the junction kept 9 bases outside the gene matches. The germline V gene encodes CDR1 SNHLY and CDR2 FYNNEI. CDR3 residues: CASSEALRTGGTGELFF. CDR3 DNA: TGTGCCAGCAGTGAAGCGCTGAGGACAGGCGGTACCGGGGAGCTGTTTTTT. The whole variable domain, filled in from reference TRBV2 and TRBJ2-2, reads EPEVTQTPSHQVTQMGQEVILRCVPISNHLYFYWYRQILGQKVEFLVSFYNNEISEKSEIFDDQFSVERPDGSNFTLKIRSTKLEDSAMYFCASSEALRTGGTGELFFGEGSRLTVL.

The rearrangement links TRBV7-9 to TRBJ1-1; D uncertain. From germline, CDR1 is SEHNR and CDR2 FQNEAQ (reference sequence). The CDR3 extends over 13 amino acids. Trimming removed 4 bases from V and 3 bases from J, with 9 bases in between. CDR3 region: CASSYTSDTEAFF. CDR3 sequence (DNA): TGTGCCAGCAGCTATACGTCGGACACTGAAGCTTTCTTT.

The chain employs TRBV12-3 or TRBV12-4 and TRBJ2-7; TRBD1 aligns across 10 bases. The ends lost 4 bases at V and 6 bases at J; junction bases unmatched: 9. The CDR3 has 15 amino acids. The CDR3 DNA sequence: TGTGCCAGCAGTTCGACGGGACAGGGGAACATCGAGCAGTACTTC. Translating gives CASSSTGQGNIEQYF.

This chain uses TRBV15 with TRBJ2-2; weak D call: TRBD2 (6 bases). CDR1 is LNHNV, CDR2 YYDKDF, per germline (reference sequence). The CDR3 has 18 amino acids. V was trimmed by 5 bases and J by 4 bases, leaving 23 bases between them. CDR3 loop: CATSPRVNMGGGTGELFF. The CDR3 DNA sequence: TGTGCCACCAGCCCTAGGGTCAACATGGGAGGTGGCACCGGGGAGCTGTTTTTT.

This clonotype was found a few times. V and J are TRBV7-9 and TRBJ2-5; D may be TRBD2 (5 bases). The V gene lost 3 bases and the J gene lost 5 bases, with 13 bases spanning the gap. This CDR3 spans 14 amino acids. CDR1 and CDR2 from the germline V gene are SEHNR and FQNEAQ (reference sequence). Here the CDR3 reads CASSFLFGEETQYF. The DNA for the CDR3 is TGTGCCAGCAGCTTTCTATTTGGGGAGGAGACCCAGTACTTC. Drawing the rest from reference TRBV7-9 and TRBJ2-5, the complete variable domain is DTGVSQNPRHKITKRGQNVTFRCDPISEHNRLYWYRQTLGQGPEFLTYFQNEAQLEKSRLLSDRFSAERPKGSFSTLEIQRTEQGDSAMYLCASSFLFGEETQYFGPGTRLLVL.

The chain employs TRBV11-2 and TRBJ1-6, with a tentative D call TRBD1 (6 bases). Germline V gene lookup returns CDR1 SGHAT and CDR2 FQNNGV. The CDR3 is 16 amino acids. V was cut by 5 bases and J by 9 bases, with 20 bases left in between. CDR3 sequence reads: CASSAPGTGLSSPLHF. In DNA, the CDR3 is TGTGCCAGCAGCGCTCCGGGCACAGGGTTGAGTTCACCCCTCCACTTT. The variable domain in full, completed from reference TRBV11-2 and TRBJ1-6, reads EAGVAQSPRYKIIEKRQSVAFWCNPISGHATLYWYQQILGQGPKLLIQFQNNGVVDDSQLPKDRFSAERLKGVDSTLKIQPAKLEDSAVYLCASSAPGTGLSSPLHFGNGTRLTVT.

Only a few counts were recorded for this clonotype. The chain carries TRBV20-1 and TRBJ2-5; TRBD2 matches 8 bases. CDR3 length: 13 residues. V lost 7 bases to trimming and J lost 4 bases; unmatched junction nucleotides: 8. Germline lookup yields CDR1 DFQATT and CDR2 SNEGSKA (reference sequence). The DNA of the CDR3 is TGCAGTGTTCCCCTCGGGAGGGTAGAGACCCAGTACTTC. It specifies CSVPLGRVETQYF.

CDR3 loop: CSAADSWGYEQYF. DNA of the CDR3: TGCAGTGCTGCGGACAGTTGGGGGTACGAGCAGTACTTC. J is TRBJ2-7 and V is TRBV20-1; tentative D call: TRBD1 (6 bases). Trimming took 5 bases from V and 4 from J, leaving 15 bases between them. CDR1 DFQATT and CDR2 SNEGSKA come from the germline V gene (reference sequence). The CDR3 spans 13 residues.

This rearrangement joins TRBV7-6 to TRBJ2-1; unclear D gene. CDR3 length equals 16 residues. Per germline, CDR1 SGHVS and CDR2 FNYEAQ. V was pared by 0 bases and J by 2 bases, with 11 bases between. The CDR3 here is CASSLAMAGTYNEQFF. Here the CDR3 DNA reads TGTGCCAGCAGCTTAGCGATGGCTGGAACCTACAATGAGCAGTTCTTC.

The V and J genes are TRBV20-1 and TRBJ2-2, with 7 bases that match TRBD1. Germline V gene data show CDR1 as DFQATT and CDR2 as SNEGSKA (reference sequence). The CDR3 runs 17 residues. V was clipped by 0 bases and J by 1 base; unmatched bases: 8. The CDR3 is CSARDQRGPENTGELFF. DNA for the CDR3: TGCAGTGCTAGAGATCAAAGGGGGCCAGAGAACACCGGGGAGCTGTTTTTT.